Listed here are 26 T cell receptor beta chains from one sample, sequenced in a study of T cell responses to AZD1222 COVID-19 vaccine. The repertoire was sequenced with immunoSEQ multiplex PCR; TCRdb's copy has only in-frame clones and lacks some. Of roughly 70,000 clones listed, around four fifths are singletons. The input for sequencing was peripheral blood, taken on day 0 of AZD1222 vaccination. These receptors originate from an adult in good health.

The chain couples TRBV10-3 to TRBJ2-3; TRBD2 matches 12 bases. V shed 11 bases, J shed 3 bases, and the junction held 9 bases outside the gene matches. The CDR3 sequence is 15 residues long. Germline V gene data show CDR1 as ENHRY and CDR2 as SYGVKD. Here the CDR3 reads CAGASGGAGTDTQYF. The CDR3 DNA is TGTGCCGGTGCTAGCGGGGGGGCGGGTACAGATACGCAGTATTTT.

The V call is TRBV25-1, the J call TRBJ2-7; D gene uncertain. The CDR3 loop spans 16 amino acids. The germline CDR1 and CDR2 sequences are MGHDK and SYGVNS. Between the trimmed V and J ends, which lost 3 bases and 0 bases, there was a span of 15 bases. As DNA, the CDR3 is TGTGCCAGCAGTGACCCCGCCGAACGTCTCTCCTACGAGCAGTACTTC. Its protein product is CASSDPAERLSYEQYF.

The genes are TRBV7-9 and TRBJ2-5; D remains ambiguous. With 5 bases removed from V and 8 bases from J, the gap between germline ends came to 18 bases. The CDR3 consists of 14 residues. The germline gives CDR1 SEHNR, CDR2 FQNEAQ (reference sequence). The CDR3 DNA reads as TGTGCCAGCAGCCCGTTCGGAGAACAAGGTACCCAGTACTTC. This encodes CASSPFGEQGTQYF.

V gene TRBV9 combines with J gene TRBJ1-3, with a tentative D call TRBD1 (6 bases). From germline, CDR1 is SGDLS and CDR2 YYNGEE. Deletions cut 0 bases from V and 4 bases from J, with 14 bases between. The CDR3 extends over 16 amino acids. In nucleotides, the CDR3 is TGTGCCAGCAGCGTAGCTTTGACGGGGGCCGGAAACACCATATATTTT. Encoded protein: CASSVALTGAGNTIYF.

V usage is TRBV2 and J usage is TRBJ2-6, with D uncertain. V was clipped by 7 bases and J by 0 bases, with 10 bases between them. There are 15 residues in the CDR3. Germline values: CDR1 SNHLY, CDR2 FYNNEI. The CDR3 loop is CASTLSRSGANVLTF. CDR3 nucleotide sequence: TGTGCCAGCACCCTAAGCCGCTCTGGGGCCAACGTCCTGACTTTC.

This chain uses TRBV28 with TRBJ1-5, with 8 bases that match TRBD1. Trimming cost V 4 bases and J 6 bases; bases outside gene matches: 14. CDR3 length: 17 amino acids. Germline loops: CDR1 MDHEN, CDR2 SYDVKM. CDR3 region: CASSSPYLTGEGQPQHF. CDR3 in DNA: TGTGCCAGCAGTTCTCCCTACTTGACAGGGGAAGGTCAGCCCCAGCATTTT. The full variable domain, in which reference TRBV28 and TRBJ1-5 provide the parts outside the CDR3, is DVKVTQSSRYLVKRTGEKVFLECVQDMDHENMFWYRQDPGLGLRLIYFSYDVKMKEKGDIPEGYSVSREKKERFSLILESASTNQTSMYLCASSSPYLTGEGQPQHFGDGTRLSIL.

The gene calls are TRBV7-9 and TRBJ2-7; 9 bases are shared with TRBD1. The ends lost 4 bases at V and 2 bases at J; junction bases unmatched: 9. CDR1 and CDR2 from the germline V gene are SEHNR and FQNEAQ (reference sequence). CDR3 length: 16 amino acids. The CDR3 DNA is TGTGCCAGCAGCTCTAAGGGGACAGGGCTTCCCTACGAGCAGTACTTC. This gives the protein CASSSKGTGLPYEQYF.

The chain employs TRBV15 and TRBJ2-7; unclear D gene. Germline lookup yields CDR1 LNHNV and CDR2 YYDKDF (reference sequence). The length of the CDR3 is 13 residues. V was trimmed by 3 bases and J by 3 bases, leaving 9 bases between them. The CDR3 region is CATSRKGGYEQYF. DNA for the CDR3: TGTGCCACCAGCAGGAAAGGTGGCTACGAGCAGTACTTC.

The rearrangement joins TRBV19 to TRBJ1-5; possible D gene TRBD1, 6 bases. Trimming took 7 bases from V and 1 from J, leaving 14 bases between them. From germline, CDR1 is LNHDA and CDR2 SQIVND (reference sequence). There are 15 residues in the CDR3. The chain's CDR3 is CASNEYRVSNQPQHF. For the CDR3, the DNA is TGTGCCAGTAACGAGTACAGGGTGAGCAATCAGCCCCAGCATTTT. The variable domain in full, completed from reference TRBV19 and TRBJ1-5, reads DGGITQSPKYLFRKEGQNVTLSCEQNLNHDAMYWYRQDPGQGLRLIYYSQIVNDFQKGDIAEGYSVSREKKESFPLTVTSAQKNPTAFYLCASNEYRVSNQPQHFGDGTRLSIL.

V usage is TRBV9 and J usage is TRBJ1-1; possible D gene TRBD1, 5 bases. There are 12 residues in the CDR3. The V end lost 7 bases, the J end lost 1 base, and 8 bases lay between the germline ends. Germline lookup yields CDR1 SGDLS and CDR2 YYNGEE. CDR3 loop: CASGGENTEAFF. The CDR3 DNA reads as TGTGCCAGCGGGGGGGAGAACACTGAAGCTTTCTTT.

Only a few counts were recorded for this clone. V usage is TRBV29-1 and J usage is TRBJ1-1; 7 bases match TRBD1. CDR1 and CDR2 (germline): SQVTM, ANQGSEA. This CDR3 region has 14 residues. V gave up 6 bases and J gave up 1 base; unmatched junction bases: 8. The CDR3 DNA sequence: TGCAGCGTAACGGGACAGTTCGAGAACACTGAAGCTTTCTTT. Residues: CSVTGQFENTEAFF.

J is TRBJ1-5 and V is TRBV5-6, with TRBD1 identical over 7 bases. Germline values: CDR1 SGHDT, CDR2 YYEEEE. V was pared by 1 base and J by 5 bases, with 0 bases of the junction left unmatched. This CDR3 region has 13 residues. CDR3 nucleotides: TGTGCCAGCAGCTTGACAGGGGATCAGCCCCAGCATTTT. Translated: CASSLTGDQPQHF.

The J gene is TRBJ1-1, the V gene TRBV5-4, with TRBD1 matching over 9 bases. Germline V lookup: CDR1 SGHNT, CDR2 YYREEE (reference sequence). CDR3 size: 13 residues. V lost 3 bases and J lost 5; bases outside the gene matches: 2. For the CDR3, the DNA is TGTGCCAGCAGCTGGGGACAGGGAACTGAAGCTTTCTTT. It codes for CASSWGQGTEAFF.

The chain carries TRBV12-3 or TRBV12-4 and TRBJ1-6, with a weak D call TRBD1 (5 bases). CDR3 length equals 13 residues. The V and J ends lost 5 bases and 9 bases respectively, with 11 bases between them. CDR3 sequence reads: CASSASQGSPLHF. CDR3 bases: TGTGCCAGCAGTGCCTCTCAGGGTTCACCCCTCCACTTT.

The chain links TRBV11-2 to TRBJ2-1, with TRBD2 matching over 7 bases. The CDR3 consists of 14 residues. Germline trimming cut 7 bases from V and 2 bases from J; bases unmatched to any gene: 5. Germline V gene data show CDR1 as SGHAT and CDR2 as FQNNGV. CDR3 sequence reads: CASTPSGTYNEQFF. The CDR3 DNA sequence: TGTGCCAGCACCCCTAGCGGAACCTACAATGAGCAGTTCTTC.

This clone was counted once. V and J are TRBV21-1 and TRBJ2-7. TRBV21-1 is classified as a pseudogene. CDR3 length: 11 amino acids. The CDR3 loop reads CASSPGYEQYF. DNA for the CDR3: TGTGCCAGCAGCCCTGGCTACGAGCAGTACTTC.

This chain joins TRBV6-2 or TRBV6-3 and TRBJ2-2; maybe TRBD2 (5 bases). This CDR3 spans 16 amino acids. The germline V gene encodes CDR1 MNHEY and CDR2 SVGEGT. V was shortened by 4 bases and J by 2 bases, with 14 bases between the two germline ends. CDR3 DNA sequence: TGTGCCAGCAGTTCACCTCGGGAAAGCAACACCGGGGAGCTGTTTTTT. Encoded protein: CASSSPRESNTGELFF.

This chain links TRBV20-1 with TRBJ1-1; D perhaps matches TRBD1 (5 bases). Trimming took off 3 bases at V and 2 bases at J, with 13 bases between the two ends. The CDR3 runs to 14 residues. CDR1 and CDR2 from the germline V gene are DFQATT and SNEGSKA (reference sequence). CDR3 in DNA: TGCAGTGCTAGTCGCGGGACGGCAAACACTGAAGCTTTCTTT. Protein sequence: CSASRGTANTEAFF.

This chain links TRBV10-3 with TRBJ1-1, with D possibly TRBD1 on 5 matching bases. V lost 6 bases and J lost 0, with 14 bases in between. Looked up from germline, CDR1 is ENHRY and CDR2 is SYGVKD. The CDR3 runs 15 residues. CDR3 sequence: CAISPGTAMNTEAFF. CDR3 nucleotides: TGTGCCATCAGCCCCGGGACGGCCATGAACACTGAAGCTTTCTTT.

This sequence joins TRBV9 and TRBJ1-1; 7 bases map to TRBD1. V was pared by 3 bases and J by 1 base, with 9 bases of the junction left unmatched. The CDR3 runs to 16 residues. Looked up from germline, CDR1 is SGDLS and CDR2 is YYNGEE. CDR3 protein: CASSADTGAGNTEAFF. DNA of the CDR3: TGTGCCAGCAGCGCAGACACAGGGGCAGGGAACACTGAAGCTTTCTTT.

The chain combines TRBV19 with TRBJ1-2; 8 bases fit TRBD1. In germline, CDR1 is LNHDA, CDR2 SQIVND (reference sequence). This CDR3 contains 13 residues. V trimming: 5 bases; J trimming: 8 bases; junction bases outside the gene matches: 7. This CDR3 is CASSAGQGEGYTF. CDR3 bases: TGTGCCAGTAGTGCCGGACAGGGCGAAGGCTACACCTTC.

The J gene is TRBJ1-2, the V gene TRBV29-1; D unclear. There are 11 residues in the CDR3. The ends were cut back, 6 bases at V and 7 bases at J, with 12 bases in the middle. Germline V lookup: CDR1 SQVTM, CDR2 ANQGSEA. The CDR3 sequence: CSVSPGIGYTF. CDR3 coding DNA: TGCAGCGTAAGCCCCGGAATTGGCTACACCTTC.

The CDR3 reads CASSSTDRADEQFF. Written as DNA, the CDR3 is TGTGCCAGCAGCTCCACGGACAGGGCCGATGAGCAGTTCTTC. The V call is TRBV9, the J call TRBJ2-1; 8 bases match TRBD1. The CDR3 spans 14 residues. V was clipped by 4 bases and J by 8 bases; unmatched bases: 8. Germline lookup yields CDR1 SGDLS and CDR2 YYNGEE.

The chain joins TRBV13 to TRBJ2-2; D is unresolved. This CDR3 comprises 13 residues. With 7 bases removed from V and 1 base from J, the gap between germline ends came to 7 bases. CDR1 and CDR2 from the germline V gene are PRHDT and FYEKMQ (reference sequence). The CDR3 loop is CASNQQNTGELFF. CDR3 bases: TGTGCCAGCAACCAACAGAACACCGGGGAGCTGTTTTTT.

This clone was counted a few times. The chain has TRBV24-1 and TRBJ2-5; D tentatively fits TRBD1 or TRBD2 (5 bases each). V gave up 4 bases and J gave up 0 bases, with 11 bases separating them. Germline CDR1 and CDR2: KGHDR and SFDVKD. The CDR3 totals 15 residues. This chain's CDR3 is CATSDLLGDQETQYF. The CDR3 DNA follows: TGTGCCACCAGTGACCTGCTGGGGGACCAAGAGACCCAGTACTTC.

The rearrangement joins TRBV19 to TRBJ1-3; 8 positions agree with TRBD1. Germline CDR1 reads LNHDA; CDR2 reads SQIVND (reference sequence). CDR3 length: 18 residues. Trimming cost V 2 bases and J 2 bases; bases outside gene matches: 11. CDR3 in DNA: TGTGCCAGTAGTATAAAACCGGGACAGGCGGACCCTGGAAACACCATATATTTT. This translates into CASSIKPGQADPGNTIYF.